This entry lists 27 T cell receptor beta chains sequenced from one sample in a study of cytomegalovirus exposure and HLA in healthy donors. The repertoire was sequenced with immunoSEQ multiplex PCR; TCRdb's copy has only in-frame clones and lacks some. This sample yields 55,000 to 80,000 clones, of which around 96% are seen a single time; less than 3.5% belongs to the top ten. Specimen: PBMCs. The receptors stem from a man younger than 35 in good health and CMV-seronegative.

The genes are TRBV7-3 and TRBJ2-1; tentative D call: TRBD1 (5 bases). The CDR3 runs 15 residues. Germline V gives CDR1 SGHTA, CDR2 FQGTGA. V lost 3 bases and J 5 bases, leaving 14 bases between the germline ends. The CDR3 DNA sequence: TGTGCCAGCAGCTTTCTGGGGTCAGGGAACAATGAGCAGTTCTTC. It translates to CASSFLGSGNNEQFF.

This chain joins TRBV5-6 and TRBJ1-1; tentative D call: TRBD1 (5 bases). Trimming stripped 4 bases from V and 1 base from J, with 17 bases between. CDR3 length equals 16 residues. The V gene's germline CDR1 is SGHDT and CDR2 YYEEEE. Written as DNA, the CDR3 is TGTGCCAGCAGCGCCGGTGGGGCGCGCGGGAACACTGAAGCTTTCTTT. This gives the protein CASSAGGARGNTEAFF.

The chain has TRBV4-2 and TRBJ2-1; tentatively, D is TRBD2 (5 bases). CDR1 is LGHNA, CDR2 YNFKEQ, per germline. The V gene lost 3 bases and the J gene lost 10 bases, with 16 bases spanning the gap. This CDR3 comprises 14 residues. CDR3 coding DNA: TGTGCCAGCAGCCAGCTAAGATTGGCGGGCGAGCAGTTCTTC. Translating it yields CASSQLRLAGEQFF.

V gene TRBV28 combines with J gene TRBJ1-2; TRBD1 matches 9 bases. The length of the CDR3 is 15 residues. Trimming cost V 8 bases and J 2 bases; bases outside gene matches: 9. Germline values: CDR1 MDHEN, CDR2 SYDVKM. This CDR3 reads CASQGTGFQNYGYTF. As DNA, the CDR3 is TGTGCCAGCCAAGGGACAGGGTTCCAGAACTATGGCTACACCTTC.

The chain carries TRBV10-3 and TRBJ2-4, with D tentatively TRBD1 (6 bases). The CDR3 is 16 residues long. The germline V and J ends were trimmed by 0 bases and 6 bases, with 15 bases remaining between them. Per the germline V gene, CDR1 is ENHRY and CDR2 is SYGVKD. CDR3: CAISESTGPVGNIQYF. Written as DNA, the CDR3 is TGTGCCATCAGTGAGTCGACAGGCCCTGTAGGAAACATTCAGTACTTC.

This chain connects TRBV5-4 to TRBJ2-3; 11 bases agree with TRBD1. CDR1 is SGHNT, CDR2 YYREEE, per germline (reference sequence). The V and J ends lost 5 bases and 3 bases, in that order; junction bases with no gene match: 8. The CDR3 is 16 amino acids. CDR3 sequence reads: CASRSWDRGGTDTQYF. In DNA form, the CDR3 reads TGTGCCAGCAGGTCGTGGGACAGGGGGGGAACAGATACGCAGTATTTT.

This chain links TRBV2 with TRBJ2-5; tentative D call: TRBD1 (5 bases). Germline CDR1 and CDR2: SNHLY and FYNNEI. Trimming pared 6 bases from V and 5 bases from J, leaving 10 bases between. CDR3 length: 12 residues. CDR3 residues: CASRGAGETQYF. DNA of the CDR3: TGTGCCAGCAGAGGGGCCGGGGAGACCCAGTACTTC. The full variable domain, completed using reference TRBV2 and TRBJ2-5, is EPEVTQTPSHQVTQMGQEVILRCVPISNHLYFYWYRQILGQKVEFLVSFYNNEISEKSEIFDDQFSVERPDGSNFTLKIRSTKLEDSAMYFCASRGAGETQYFGPGTRLLVL.

The genes are TRBV5-1 and TRBJ1-1; 7 nucleotides match TRBD1. With V trimmed by 5 bases and J by 4 bases, 8 bases remained unmatched. The CDR3 covers 14 residues. Germline CDR1 reads SGHRS; CDR2 reads YFSETQ. CDR3 sequence reads: CASRIPGGFTEAFF. In DNA form, the CDR3 reads TGCGCCAGCAGAATTCCAGGGGGTTTCACTGAAGCTTTCTTT.

The V call is TRBV5-6, the J call TRBJ1-5, with TRBD1 matching over 9 bases. The V gene's germline CDR1 is SGHDT and CDR2 YYEEEE. Trimming removed 5 bases from V and 9 bases from J; junction bases left unmatched: 21. The CDR3 length is 18 residues. The CDR3 region has the DNA TGTGCCAGCAGGGGGACAGGGATCGGTTGTTGGGTTGTCGGGCCCCAGCATTTT. This encodes CASRGTGIGCWVVGPQHF.

This clone occurred once. V is TRBV7-9 and J is TRBJ2-1, with TRBD1 identical over 7 bases. In germline, CDR1 is SEHNR, CDR2 FQNEAQ (reference sequence). Losses at the gene ends were 6 bases for V and 9 bases for J; bases not matched to a gene: 5. The CDR3 contains 12 residues. The CDR3 spells CASRQTGVEQFF. In DNA form, the CDR3 reads TGTGCCAGCAGACAAACAGGGGTTGAGCAGTTCTTC.

The V and J genes are TRBV7-3 and TRBJ2-1; D is ambiguous. The length of the CDR3 is 13 residues. CDR1 and CDR2 from the germline V gene are SGHTA and FQGTGA. V was trimmed by 8 bases and J by 0 bases, leaving 8 bases between them. CDR3 in amino acids: CASSQDSYNEQFF. The CDR3 nucleotides are TGTGCCAGCTCGCAGGACTCCTACAATGAGCAGTTCTTC.

J is TRBJ1-1 and V is TRBV6-5; D is uncertain. Trimming took 4 bases from V and 0 from J, leaving 3 bases between them. This CDR3 is 12 amino acids long. Germline lookup yields CDR1 MNHEY and CDR2 SVGAGI. Here the CDR3 reads CASSSVNTEAFF. In nucleotides, the CDR3 is TGTGCCAGCAGTTCGGTGAACACTGAAGCTTTCTTT.

The rearrangement joins TRBV6-5 to TRBJ2-3; D might be TRBD1 (5 bases). Between the trimmed V and J ends, which lost 0 bases and 10 bases, there was a span of 11 bases. Germline V gene lookup returns CDR1 MNHEY and CDR2 SVGAGI. This CDR3 is built from 13 residues. CDR3 nucleotide sequence: TGTGCCAGCAGTTACTCGGGGCCCGCCTCGCAGTATTTT. It encodes CASSYSGPASQYF.

The chain is built from TRBV5-4 and TRBJ1-2, with D possibly being TRBD1 (5 bases). Trimming took 3 bases from V and 6 from J, leaving 12 bases between them. In germline, CDR1 is SGHNT, CDR2 YYREEE (reference sequence). The CDR3 is made up of 13 amino acids. DNA for the CDR3: TGTGCCAGCAGCTCGGACACCCCCGATGGCTACACCTTC. Translated: CASSSDTPDGYTF. The whole variable domain, filled in from reference TRBV5-4 and TRBJ1-2, reads ETGVTQSPTHLIKTRGQQVTLRCSSQSGHNTVSWYQQALGQGPQFIFQYYREEENGRGNFPPRFSGLQFPNYSSELNVNALELDDSALYLCASSSDTPDGYTFGSGTRLTVV.

This clone appeared a single time. The chain has TRBV11-2 and TRBJ1-1; no definite D call. V was shortened by 1 base and J by 0 bases, with 9 bases between the two germline ends. The CDR3 is 15 residues long. Germline CDR1 is SGHAT and CDR2 is FQNNGV. The CDR3 is CASSLARDVNTEAFF. DNA of the CDR3: TGTGCCAGCAGCTTAGCCCGGGATGTGAACACTGAAGCTTTCTTT.

This chain links TRBV7-9 with TRBJ2-5; the D gene is possibly TRBD1 (6 bases). The CDR3 loop spans 17 amino acids. Germline V lookup: CDR1 SEHNR, CDR2 FQNEAQ (reference sequence). V was shortened by 1 base and J by 10 bases, with 25 bases between the two germline ends. The CDR3 region has the DNA TGTGCCAGCAGCTTAGAGCCCCGACAGGACCTCCGGGTTTTCCAGTACTTC. Residues: CASSLEPRQDLRVFQYF.

This chain connects TRBV14 to TRBJ1-1, with D maybe TRBD1 (6 bases). Germline V gives CDR1 SGHDN, CDR2 FVKESK. The CDR3 totals 15 residues. V dropped 7 bases and J dropped 8 bases, with 23 bases sitting between them. CDR3 protein: CASTPRAGAFGEAFF. CDR3 nucleotide sequence: TGTGCCAGCACCCCTCGGGCAGGGGCCTTCGGGGAAGCTTTCTTT.

The chain has TRBV7-9 and TRBJ2-7, with 7 bases matching TRBD2. V shed 0 bases and J 4 bases; nucleotides not matched to a gene: 3. The V gene's germline CDR1 is SEHNR and CDR2 FQNEAQ (reference sequence). This CDR3 comprises 14 residues. The CDR3 DNA reads TGTGCCAGCAGCTTAGCTGGCGGGGGATACGAGCAGTACTTC. Its translation is CASSLAGGGYEQYF.

This chain links TRBV9 with TRBJ2-2; TRBD1 matches 10 bases. After removal of 3 bases from V and 4 bases from J, the junction contained 6 bases not matched to a gene. Per the germline V gene, CDR1 is SGDLS and CDR2 is YYNGEE. The CDR3 spans 16 residues. CDR3 sequence reads: CASSGTGGVSTGELFF. The CDR3 region has the DNA TGTGCCAGCAGCGGGACAGGGGGGGTAAGCACCGGGGAGCTGTTTTTT.

The count of this clone is one. The gene calls are TRBV7-3 and TRBJ2-5, with 8 bases lining up with TRBD1. Germline lookup yields CDR1 SGHTA and CDR2 FQGTGA. This CDR3 comprises 15 residues. V was clipped by 2 bases and J by 1 base; unmatched bases: 3. CDR3 DNA sequence: TGTGCCAGCAGCTTATACAGGGGGAGCCAAGAGACCCAGTACTTC. Amino acid sequence: CASSLYRGSQETQYF. Filled out from reference TRBV7-3 and TRBJ2-5, the complete variable domain reads GAGVSQTPSNKVTEKGKYVELRCDPISGHTALYWYRQSLGQGPEFLIYFQGTGAADDSGLPNDRFFAVRPEGSVSTLKIQRTERGDSAVYLCASSLYRGSQETQYFGPGTRLLVL.

This clone was recorded once. V usage is TRBV18 and J usage is TRBJ2-5, with 7 bases fitting TRBD1. This CDR3 has 14 residues. The V and J ends lost 3 bases and 1 base, in that order; junction bases with no gene match: 2. The germline V gene encodes CDR1 KGHSH and CDR2 LQKENI. The CDR3 sequence: CASSPTGVQETQYF. The DNA of the CDR3 is TGTGCCAGCTCACCTACAGGGGTCCAAGAGACCCAGTACTTC.

This rearrangement joins TRBV18 to TRBJ2-1, with 9 bases identical to TRBD2. Trimming took 5 bases from V and 7 from J; bases not matched to a gene: 12. The CDR3 totals 16 residues. Germline V CDR1 and CDR2: KGHSH, LQKENI. In nucleotides, the CDR3 is TGTGCCAGCTCATCGCCGCGGGGGGGCGTTTCGAATGAGCAGTTCTTC. Residues: CASSSPRGGVSNEQFF.

The V and J genes are TRBV7-9 and TRBJ1-4; possible D gene TRBD1, 6 bases. Germline V gene sequence: CDR1 SEHNR, CDR2 FQNEAQ (reference sequence). V lost 2 bases, J lost 5 bases, and 18 bases lay in between. This CDR3 region has 17 residues. CDR3 in amino acids: CASSLTQKPGHNEKLFF. CDR3 nucleotides: TGTGCCAGCAGCTTAACTCAAAAACCGGGACACAATGAAAAACTGTTTTTT.

This clone was counted a single time. V usage is TRBV11-3 and J usage is TRBJ2-7, with 8 positions matching TRBD2. CDR1 is SGHNT, CDR2 YENEEA, per germline. This CDR3 has 15 amino acids. V shed 1 base and J 0 bases; nucleotides not matched to a gene: 2. The CDR3 is CASSLGGTSSYEQYF. In DNA, the CDR3 is TGTGCCAGCAGCTTAGGAGGGACTAGCTCCTACGAGCAGTACTTC.

The chain recombines TRBV5-4 with TRBJ1-2; no definite D call. Germline V gene lookup returns CDR1 SGHNT and CDR2 YYREEE (reference sequence). The CDR3 covers 13 residues. Trimming removed 1 base from V and 7 bases from J, with 11 bases in between. The chain's CDR3 is CASSLTGLSGYTF. The CDR3 coding sequence is TGTGCCAGCAGCTTGACGGGTCTCTCTGGCTACACCTTC.

The chain recombines TRBV28 with TRBJ2-5; 10 positions match TRBD1. Germline CDR1 reads MDHEN; CDR2 reads SYDVKM. V lost 3 bases, J lost 1 base, and 23 bases stayed unmatched. The CDR3 is made up of 22 amino acids. CDR3 in DNA: TGTGCCAGCAGTTTGGCCCTTCCCCCGACCGGGACAGGGGCCGGCCCCCAAGAGACCCAGTACTTC. Translating it yields CASSLALPPTGTGAGPQETQYF.

The genes are TRBV19 and TRBJ1-2, with a weak D call TRBD1 (6 bases). V was cut by 5 bases and J by 8 bases, with 12 bases left in between. CDR1 and CDR2 from the germline V gene are LNHDA and SQIVND (reference sequence). CDR3 size: 12 residues. The CDR3: CASSFTTGGYTF. Here the CDR3 DNA reads TGTGCCAGTAGTTTTACGACAGGAGGCTACACCTTC.